This T cell receptor (beta chain) was recovered during a study of OX40 agonist ivuxolimab in advanced cancers. Whole-study context: Given to patients was ivuxolimab, an agonistic anti-OX40 (CD134) antibody. Cohort: 80% to 90% men, mean age about 60, aged roughly 23 to 90.

Sequencing used immunoSEQ multiplex PCR; TCRdb keeps in-frame clones, though not all of them. The top ten hold roughly 12% of the sample, which has tens of thousands of clones, 83% seen once. This CDR3 comprises 16 residues. Germline V gene lookup returns CDR1 SGHRS and CDR2 YFSETQ. Trimming removed 4 bases at V and 0 bases at J, with 14 bases between. The rearrangement uses TRBV5-1 and TRBJ1-3; D remains unclear. This sequence originates from an adult with an advanced solid tumor such as melanoma, head and neck, liver or kidney cancer. The sample in question was CD4+ or CD8+ T cells sorted from blood, obtained in a trial of the OX40 agonist ivuxolimab. In DNA form, the CDR3 reads TGCGCCAGCAGCCCTGAACCAGACCTCTCTGGAAACACCATATATTTT. Translation: CASSPEPDLSGNTIYF.